This T cell receptor beta chain was sequenced in a study of blood T cell repertoires in COVID-19. For the study at large: The study drew acute and convalescent COVID-19 samples from the United States, Italy and Spain. PBMCs, B-cell-depleted T cells, or T cells provided the cDNA or gDNA that made up the material.

The CDR3 covers 17 residues. The junction had 6 bases not matched to a gene; V was cut back by 4 bases and J by 2 bases. Germline values: CDR1 SGHRS, CDR2 YFSETQ. Authors' data handling: Estimates of nucleated cell counts were drawn from the amplification of reference gene primers. Profiled with immunoSEQ multiplex PCR; TCRdb holds only in-frame clones, not every one. The D gene and trimming were derived from the DNA, and the V and J assignments and clone size from that table. The sample comprises approximately 250,000 clones, 86% of which are singletons, and about 2.2% rests with the top ten. Sequenced input: peripheral blood. The source of this sequence is a man aged 25-45 years who had recovered from COVID-19. The V call is TRBV5-1, the J call TRBJ2-1; 13 bases are a match to TRBD2. For the CDR3, the DNA is TGCGCCAGCAGCACCGCCGGGACTAGCGGGGCCTACAATGAGCAGTTCTTC. Protein sequence: CASSTAGTSGAYNEQFF.